This T cell receptor (beta chain) was retrieved from a study of blood T cell repertoires in COVID-19. As for the study in general: The samples span acute and convalescent COVID-19 from the United States, Italy and Spain.

Assay used: immunoSEQ multiplex PCR; TCRdb lists only in-frame clones, some missing. The table lists roughly 190,000 clones, around 83% of them singletons, with around 6.1% in the top ten. V was clipped by 10 bases and J by 1 base; unmatched bases: 11. Germline V gives CDR1 MDHEN, CDR2 SYDVKM. This CDR3 is built from 17 residues. This clonotype was sampled from a woman in her forties with acute or convalescent COVID-19. Sequencing input: peripheral blood. This chain uses TRBV28 with TRBJ2-4; 12 bases map to TRBD1. The CDR3 here is CAIRTGQGAVAKNIQYF. The CDR3 DNA sequence: TGTGCCATACGAACGGGACAGGGGGCGGTCGCCAAAAACATTCAGTACTTC.